The clone carrying this T cell receptor beta chain was found a few times. Its antigen is unknown. This record belongs to a study of T-cell memory formation after mild COVID-19. Study outcomes and limitations: CD4+ contracting clones lay mainly in CM and EM, CD8+ ones in EMRA.

Libraries for TCRalpha and TCRbeta carried sample barcodes and unique molecular identifiers via 5'RACE. TCRdb recomputed calls from the 5' RACE reads with MiXCR, one row per CDR3 protein. The sample has 300,000 to 400,000 distinct CDR3 sequences; approximately 14% are singletons. The germline V and J ends were trimmed by 5 bases and 0 bases, with 14 bases remaining between them. This CDR3 has 16 residues. Looked up from germline, CDR1 is MNHNY and CDR2 is SVGAGI (reference sequence). The origin of this receptor is a young man who had mild COVID-19 (a few samples of this study predate the infection). Cell type and time point are not known. Input material: PBMCs or a T cell subset sorted from them (not recorded which). The J gene is TRBJ2-1, the V gene TRBV6-6; D perhaps matches TRBD2 (6 bases). The CDR3 loop is CASSSRTKSSYNEQFF. The CDR3 coding sequence is TGTGCCAGCAGTAGCAGGACTAAGAGCTCCTACAATGAGCAGTTCTTC.